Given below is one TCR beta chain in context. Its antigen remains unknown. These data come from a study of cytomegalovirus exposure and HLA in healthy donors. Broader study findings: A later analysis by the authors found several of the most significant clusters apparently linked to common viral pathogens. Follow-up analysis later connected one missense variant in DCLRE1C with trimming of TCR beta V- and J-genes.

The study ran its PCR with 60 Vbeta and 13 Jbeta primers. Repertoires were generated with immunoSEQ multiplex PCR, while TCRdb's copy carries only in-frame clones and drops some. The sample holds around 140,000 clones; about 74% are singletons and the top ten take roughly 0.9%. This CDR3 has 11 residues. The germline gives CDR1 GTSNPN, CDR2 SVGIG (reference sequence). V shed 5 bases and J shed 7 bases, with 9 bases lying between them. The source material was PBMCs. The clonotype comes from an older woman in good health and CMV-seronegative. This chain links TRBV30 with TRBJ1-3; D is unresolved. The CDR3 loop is CAWGLRNTIYF. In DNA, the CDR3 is TGTGCCTGGGGCCTCCGTAACACCATATATTTT.